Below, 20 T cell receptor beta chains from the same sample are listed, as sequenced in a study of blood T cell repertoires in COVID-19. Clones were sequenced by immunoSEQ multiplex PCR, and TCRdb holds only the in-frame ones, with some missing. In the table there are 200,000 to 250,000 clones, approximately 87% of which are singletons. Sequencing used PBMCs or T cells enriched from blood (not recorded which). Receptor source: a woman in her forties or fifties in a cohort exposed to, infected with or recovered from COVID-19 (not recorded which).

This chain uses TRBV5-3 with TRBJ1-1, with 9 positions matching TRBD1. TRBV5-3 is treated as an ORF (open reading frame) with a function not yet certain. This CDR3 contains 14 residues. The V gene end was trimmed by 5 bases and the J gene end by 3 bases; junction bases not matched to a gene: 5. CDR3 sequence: CARRRDREDTEAFF. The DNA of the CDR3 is TGTGCCAGAAGAAGGGACAGGGAGGACACTGAAGCTTTCTTT.

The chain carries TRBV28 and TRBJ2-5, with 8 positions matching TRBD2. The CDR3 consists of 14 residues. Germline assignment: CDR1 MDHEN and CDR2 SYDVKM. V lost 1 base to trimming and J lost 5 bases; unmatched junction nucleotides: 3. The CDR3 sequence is CASSLSGGAETQYF. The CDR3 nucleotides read TGTGCCAGCAGTTTATCGGGAGGGGCTGAGACCCAGTACTTC.

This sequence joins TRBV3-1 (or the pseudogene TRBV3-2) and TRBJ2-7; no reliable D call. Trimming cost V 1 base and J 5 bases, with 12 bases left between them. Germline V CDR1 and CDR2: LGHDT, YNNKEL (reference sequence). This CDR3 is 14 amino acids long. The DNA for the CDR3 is TGTGCCAGCAGCCAAGCCCCAGGATCCAACGAGCAGTACTTC. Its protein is CASSQAPGSNEQYF.

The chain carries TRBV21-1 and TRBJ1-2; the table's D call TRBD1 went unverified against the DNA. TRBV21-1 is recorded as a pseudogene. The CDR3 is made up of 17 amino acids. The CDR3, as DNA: TGTGCCAGCAGCAAGGAGGGTGGACAGGTCCTCGACTATGGCTACACCTTC. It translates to CASSKEGGQVLDYGYTF.

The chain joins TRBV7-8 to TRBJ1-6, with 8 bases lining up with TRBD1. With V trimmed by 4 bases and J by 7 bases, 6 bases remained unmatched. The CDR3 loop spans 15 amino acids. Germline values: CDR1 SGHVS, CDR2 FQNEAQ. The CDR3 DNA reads TGTGCCAGCAGCTCAACAGGGGGGACCAATTCACCCCTCCACTTT. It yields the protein CASSSTGGTNSPLHF.

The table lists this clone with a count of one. CDR3 residues: CASSFPGDYGYTF. The DNA of the CDR3 is TGTGCCAGCAGCTTCCCGGGAGACTATGGCTACACCTTC. The chain recombines TRBV5-4 with TRBJ1-2; no reliable D call. CDR1 is SGHNT, CDR2 YYREEE, per germline (reference sequence). This CDR3 is 13 amino acids long. Trimming shortened V by 2 bases and J by 3 bases, and 8 bases separated the two germline ends.

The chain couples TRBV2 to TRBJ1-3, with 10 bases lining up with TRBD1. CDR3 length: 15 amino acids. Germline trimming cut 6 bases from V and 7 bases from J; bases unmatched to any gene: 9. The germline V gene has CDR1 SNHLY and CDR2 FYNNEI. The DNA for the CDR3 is TGTGCCAGCAGGAAGGGACAGGGGCCAGGGAACACCATATATTTT. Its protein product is CASRKGQGPGNTIYF.

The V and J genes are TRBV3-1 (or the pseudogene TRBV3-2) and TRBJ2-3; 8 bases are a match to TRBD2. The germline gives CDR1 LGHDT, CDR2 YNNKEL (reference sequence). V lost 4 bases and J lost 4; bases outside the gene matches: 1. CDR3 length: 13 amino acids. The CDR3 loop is CASSPGGSDTQYF. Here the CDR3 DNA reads TGTGCCAGCAGCCCGGGGGGGTCAGATACGCAGTATTTT.

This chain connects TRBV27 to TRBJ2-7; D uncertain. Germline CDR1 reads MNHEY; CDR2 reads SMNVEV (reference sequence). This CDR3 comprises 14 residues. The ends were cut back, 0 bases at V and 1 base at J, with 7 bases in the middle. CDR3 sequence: CASSLSRESYEQYF. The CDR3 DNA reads TGTGCCAGCAGTTTATCTCGCGAATCCTACGAGCAGTACTTC.

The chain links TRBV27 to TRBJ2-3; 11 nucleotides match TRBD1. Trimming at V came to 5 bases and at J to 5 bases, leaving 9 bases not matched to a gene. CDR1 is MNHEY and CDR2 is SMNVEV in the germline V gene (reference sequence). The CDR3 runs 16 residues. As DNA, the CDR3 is TGTGCCAGCAGTATTCTTGGACAGGGGGCTGAAGATACGCAGTATTTT. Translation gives CASSILGQGAEDTQYF.

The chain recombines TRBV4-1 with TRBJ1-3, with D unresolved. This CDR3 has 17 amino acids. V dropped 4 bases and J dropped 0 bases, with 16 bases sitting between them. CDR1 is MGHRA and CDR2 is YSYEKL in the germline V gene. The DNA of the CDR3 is TGCGCCAGCAGCCCCTTGTCCTTCTCTCGCTCTGGAAACACCATATATTTT. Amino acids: CASSPLSFSRSGNTIYF.

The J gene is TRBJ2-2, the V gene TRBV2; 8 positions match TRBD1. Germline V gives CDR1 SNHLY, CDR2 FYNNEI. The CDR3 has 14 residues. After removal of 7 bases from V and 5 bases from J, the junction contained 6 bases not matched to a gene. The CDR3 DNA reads TGTGCCAGCACCAGGGACAGGACTACCGGGGAGCTGTTTTTT. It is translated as CASTRDRTTGELFF. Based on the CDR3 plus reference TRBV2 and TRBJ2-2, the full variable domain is EPEVTQTPSHQVTQMGQEVILRCVPISNHLYFYWYRQILGQKVEFLVSFYNNEISEKSEIFDDQFSVERPDGSNFTLKIRSTKLEDSAMYFCASTRDRTTGELFFGEGSRLTVL.

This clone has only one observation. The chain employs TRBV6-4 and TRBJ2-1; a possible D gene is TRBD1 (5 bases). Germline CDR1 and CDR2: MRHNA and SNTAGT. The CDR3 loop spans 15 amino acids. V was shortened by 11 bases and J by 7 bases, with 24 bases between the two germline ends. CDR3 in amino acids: CAPVGLLAEWNEQFF. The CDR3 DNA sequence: TGTGCCCCCGTGGGGCTTCTCGCCGAGTGGAATGAGCAGTTCTTC.

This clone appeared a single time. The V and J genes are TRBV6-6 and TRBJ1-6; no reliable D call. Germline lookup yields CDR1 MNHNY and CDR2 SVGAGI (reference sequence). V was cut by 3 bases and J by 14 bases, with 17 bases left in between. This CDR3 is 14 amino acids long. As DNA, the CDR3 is TGTGCCAGCAGTTATGTCGCAGCGAGCGTTTCCCTCCACTTT. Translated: CASSYVAASVSLHF.

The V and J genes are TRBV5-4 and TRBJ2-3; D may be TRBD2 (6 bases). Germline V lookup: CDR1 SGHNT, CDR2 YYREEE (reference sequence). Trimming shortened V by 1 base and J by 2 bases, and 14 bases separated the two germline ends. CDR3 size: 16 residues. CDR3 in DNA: TGTGCCAGCAGCTTGCCTCTGGGGGGTCCCACAGATACGCAGTATTTT. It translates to CASSLPLGGPTDTQYF.

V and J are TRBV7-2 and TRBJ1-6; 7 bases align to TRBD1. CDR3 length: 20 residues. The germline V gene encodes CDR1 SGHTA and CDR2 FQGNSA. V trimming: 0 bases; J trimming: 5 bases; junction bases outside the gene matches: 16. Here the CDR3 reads CASSLAGVTGTMGNNSPLHF. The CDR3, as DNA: TGTGCCAGCAGCTTAGCGGGGGTGACAGGGACGATGGGCAATAATTCACCCCTCCACTTT.

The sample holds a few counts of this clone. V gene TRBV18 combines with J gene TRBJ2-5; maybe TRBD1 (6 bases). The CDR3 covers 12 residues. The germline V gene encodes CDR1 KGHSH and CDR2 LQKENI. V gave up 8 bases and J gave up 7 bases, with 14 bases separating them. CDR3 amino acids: CASTRTDGTQYF. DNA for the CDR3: TGTGCCAGCACCCGGACAGACGGGACCCAGTACTTC.

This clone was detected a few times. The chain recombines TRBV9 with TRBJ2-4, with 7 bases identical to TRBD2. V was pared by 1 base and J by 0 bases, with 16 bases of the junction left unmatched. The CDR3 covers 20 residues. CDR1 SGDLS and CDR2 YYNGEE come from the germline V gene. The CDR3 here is CASSVSPSGSVVLAKNIQYF. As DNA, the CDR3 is TGTGCCAGCAGCGTAAGTCCTAGCGGATCGGTGGTACTAGCCAAAAACATTCAGTACTTC.

The CDR3 here is CASSPGTGSSYEQYF. The CDR3 DNA reads as TGTGCCAGTAGTCCCGGGACAGGGAGCTCCTACGAGCAGTACTTC. The rearrangement links TRBV19 to TRBJ2-7; 9 positions match TRBD1. CDR1 and CDR2 from the germline V gene are LNHDA and SQIVND (reference sequence). This CDR3 region has 15 residues. After removal of 5 bases from V and 0 bases from J, the junction contained 5 bases not matched to a gene.

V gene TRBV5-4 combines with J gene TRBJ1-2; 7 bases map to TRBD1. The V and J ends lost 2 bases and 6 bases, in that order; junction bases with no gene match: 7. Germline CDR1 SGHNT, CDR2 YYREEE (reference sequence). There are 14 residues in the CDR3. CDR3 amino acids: CASSFQGEWDGYTF. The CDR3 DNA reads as TGTGCCAGCAGCTTCCAGGGGGAGTGGGATGGCTACACCTTC.